This TCR beta chain stems from a study of cytomegalovirus exposure and HLA in healthy donors (dated by TCRdb to about 2017). Background on the whole study: An earlier analysis of approximately 600 of the donors reported approximately 300 Gb of sequence data and more than 90 million unique TCR beta sequences from about 200 million T cells. The later analysis used no new phenotypic data to find candidate immune exposures, relying instead on TCR beta sequences and their occurrence across donors. The study aimed to test whether cataloging public T cell receptors could reveal signatures of past pathogen exposure. Class I and class II HLA loci were covered by the typing at four-digit resolution. Every discovery cohort repertoire had been produced on one sequencing platform. The study used immunosequencing to profile the T cell repertoires of 666 subjects and linked those repertoires to cytomegalovirus serostatus. Among about 360 genotyped donors of the cohort, an average of around 240,000 unique TCR beta nucleotide sequences were sequenced per donor, around 18% of them non-productive. In a later genetic analysis, genome-wide SNP genotypes for 398 of the 666 donors were used, and that subset was treated as a discovery cohort. In addition to the first cohort of 500 to 850 subjects, a separate validation cohort of some 120 different subjects was used. About five DR-DQ haplotypes were handled as single units for association and clustering because linkage in the cohort was strong. Typing coverage differed by locus: A, B, C, DRB1 and DQB1 were typed in roughly 620-630 donors, DQA1 in 500 to 550, DPA1 in around 610, and DPB1 in 400 to 490. High-throughput TCR immunosequencing, statistical association of individual TCRs with disease status, and machine learning were combined to predict cytomegalovirus infection status. In an earlier analysis of over 550 of the donors, high-throughput TCR beta sequencing was used to judge whether each TCR beta V gene segment behaved as functional or pseudogenic. Of the roughly 400 genotyped donors, 81% fell in the genetic ancestry cluster associated with self-reported Caucasian donors. Donor age, sex, ethnicity and CMV serostatus were compiled alongside the repertoire data. An early release that covered approximately 600 HLA-typed donors contained about 300 gigabases of sequencing data and about 84 million unique TCR sequences. A later analysis re-examined previously published TCR beta repertoires from around 670 donors and added high-resolution HLA genotyping to investigate patterns of TCR occurrence.

The cohort consisted of approximately 690 healthy bone marrow donors. Cohort members were all nominally healthy when sampled, although unrecorded immune exposures were likely present. CMV serostatus was recorded as positive for just under 300 and negative for about half of the 666 cohort members, whereas no CMV serostatus was recorded for the donor in question. A peripheral blood sample was collected from each donor, and TCR beta sequencing was performed on peripheral blood mononuclear cells. The Qiagen DNeasy Blood Extraction Kit was used to extract genomic DNA from the blood cell samples. Concerning this clone: Its antigen is still unknown. No much larger clone is present one base from it, and per-base qualities are unavailable.

Beyond this particular receptor, the publication reports: When HLA alleles, especially DR and DQ, strongly co-occurred, attributing TCR associations to individual alleles was difficult. According to the authors, the approach could potentially be generalized to other disease states and immunological phenotypes. In a later genetic analysis, a missense DCLRE1C variant was associated with V-gene and J-gene trimming of TCR beta chains, and the association was replicated in an independent cohort. While some public TCRs were present in many individuals, most TCR sequences turned up only very rarely across donors. In a later analysis, TCR association rates were found to vary across HLA loci, with the most associated TCRs seen for DRB1 alleles and the fewest for HLA-C alleles. The only immune exposure information available for the cohort was CMV serostatus. The study gave a list of 150 to 200 TCR beta chains associated with cytomegalovirus. Cytomegalovirus status was reported to be diagnosed by the classifier with high specificity and sensitivity in both the original and validation cohorts. Because some donors lacked HLA typing at each locus, the association tests relied only on the typed subset. In an earlier analysis of 450 to 750 of the donors, most TCR beta V segments appeared in productive rearrangements about 87% or about 30% of the time, broadly matching IMGT annotations. Several of the top co-occurrence clusters appeared to be linked to parvovirus B19, influenza, CMV and Epstein-Barr virus, according to a later analysis. In a later analysis, HLA-associated TCR beta chains were found to be more clonally expanded and to have lower generation probabilities than equally common non-associated chains. Correlated functional status among segregating V segments might reflect linkage disequilibrium, but an unknown experimental factor could not be ruled out. Sequencing depth was assumed to be roughly uniform across donors in the presence/absence analyses, though that assumption may not hold. In vitro tests confirmed that a few of the cytomegalovirus-associated TCR beta chains recognize cytomegalovirus antigens. Because counts were too low, some 17 rarely observed V segments, including chromosome 9 orphons, were excluded from the earlier analysis of around 590 of the donors. Because the 87-base-pair reads could not distinguish some IMGT-functional V segments, including TRBV6-2 and TRBV6-3, those segments were excluded. In this cohort, only TCR beta chains were sequenced, and detectable features were limited by the absence of alpha or paired-chain data. In a later analysis, some 18,000 TCR beta sequences were associated with specific HLA alleles at a false discovery rate of 0.05. A later analysis found that most CMV-associated TCR beta chains appeared HLA-restricted, with HLA associations seemingly driven largely by CMV exposure. The sequencing pipeline was judged likely to have produced a cluster of highly shared sequence variants as a technical artifact. According to a later genetic analysis, donors in an Asian-associated ancestry cluster had fewer N-insertions in productive TCRs than the approximately 700-donor mean. A further reported finding was that TCR beta sequences accurately predicted the HLA-A and HLA-B alleles for most subjects in the first cohort.

Libraries were built with the immunoSEQ multiplex PCR assay. A mixture of 60 forward primers for TCR Vbeta segments and 13 reverse primers for TCR Jbeta segments was used in the multiplex PCR. Amplification of the CDR3 region of rearranged TCR beta genes was performed with a multiplex PCR assay on genomic DNA. On the Illumina HiSeq System, the amplified TCR beta libraries were sequenced as 87-base-pair reads. In the original analysis: In a later analysis, tens of millions of unique TCR beta chains were counted across the 500 to 850 repertoires, and roughly 10 million of these chains were shared by at least two donors. Raw reads were error-corrected and collapsed into unique sequences with a nearest-neighbor algorithm that merged closely related sequences to remove PCR and sequencing errors. CDR3 sequences were aligned to IMGT reference sequences to assign V, D and J gene segments. For a sequence to be retained, a match of at least six nucleotides to both a V gene segment and a J gene segment was required. Rearrangements were called productive when the CDR3 lacked stop codons and stayed in frame with V and J; all others were non-productive. Following IMGT convention, CDR3 was defined as the stretch from the second conserved V-encoded cysteine up to the conserved J-encoded phenylalanine. The earlier analysis of 500 to 650 of the donors excluded any sequence lacking an unambiguous match to a single V gene segment. An earlier analysis of a few hundred of the donors called V segments functional above 56.7% productive rearrangements and segregating when the between-donor standard deviation exceeded 5%. A statistical classification framework was developed to diagnose cytomegalovirus status using the catalog of TCR beta chain sequences. A later analysis assigned V and J genes by comparing TCR nucleotide sequences with IMGT/GENE-DB human TR gene sequences. A later analysis assigned CDR3 sequences and most-parsimonious VDJ recombination scenarios with the TCRdist pipeline. In a later analysis, each TCR beta chain was defined by its CDR3 amino acid sequence together with its V-gene family, and reads without a unique V-gene family were excluded. In a later analysis, some 600 highly shared, low-generation-probability nucleotide sequences were removed to address suspected cross-contamination and a sequencing artifact. In a later analysis, a clonal expansion index for each public chain was calculated from normalized within-repertoire ranks of inferred template counts. In a later analysis, generation probabilities were computed using a VDJ recombination model fitted to out-of-frame rearrangements, and the results were checked against IGoR. Hypergeometric tests were used in a later analysis to score TCR-TCR, TCR-HLA and TCR-CMV co-occurrence, with a repertoire-size bias correction applied to the TCR pairs. In a later analysis, false discovery rates were estimated by permuting HLA or CMV assignments 20 times. In a later analysis, co-occurring TCRs were grouped using DBSCAN, and TCRdist sequence similarity was added for clustering within HLA-allele-positive subsets. Repertoires with fewer than 30,000 or more than 120,000 public chains, plus five repertoires with anomalous nucleotide sharing, were excluded from co-occurrence clustering. TCRdb took this table from immuneACCESS and kept in-frame rearrangements with V and J called. Such tables lack part of the clones; where checked against another copy, unresolved V genes explain under half of the gap, and the rest is unexplained. That table is the source of V, J and clone size, and D and trimming were worked out from the DNA. The table for this sample lists some 150,000 clones; about four fifths of them were counted only once. The ten largest account for 3.5% of the sample.

Trimming costs V 4 bases and J 0 bases, and their ends lie 10 bases apart. The CDR3, from cysteine to phenylalanine, totals 14 residues. Just the 42-base CDR3 DNA is kept, in frame starting at base 1. From a lookup of the germline V gene, CDR1 and CDR2 are SGHRS and YFSETQ. The sample comprised PBMCs. The chain joins TRBV5-1 to TRBJ1-1; TRBD1 is a possible D gene, resting on 5 matching bases. The sequence came from a human donor in good health. The DNA reads TGCGCCAGCAGCGGGGCAGGGATGAACACTGAAGCTTTCTTT. It translates as CASSGAGMNTEAFF.